The 6 T cell receptor beta chains below come from one sample, sequenced in a study of patients and donors after allogeneic stem cell transplantation. TCRdb re-called the RT-PCR reads with MiXCR, one entry per CDR3 protein. The table includes 9,000 to 10,000 distinct CDR3 sequences, 5.5% to 6% detected once. Sequenced input: blood, either unsorted or a sorted T cell fraction (not recorded which). These receptors were collected from a human donor who was either an allogeneic HSCT recipient or a stem cell or donor lymphocyte infusion donor (not recorded which). It is not recorded whose cells these are; they may come from a transplant donor.

The chain couples TRBV28 to TRBJ2-7, with 8 bases lining up with TRBD1. The CDR3 sequence is 14 residues long. The V gene end was trimmed by 5 bases and the J gene end by 5 bases; junction bases not matched to a gene: 8. Germline loops: CDR1 MDHEN, CDR2 SYDVKM. The CDR3 sequence is CASSGWTGSHEQYF. CDR3 coding DNA: TGTGCCAGCAGTGGGTGGACAGGGTCCCACGAGCAGTACTTC.

The table lists this clonotype with many counts. V and J are TRBV5-1 and TRBJ1-1; a weak D match, TRBD1 (6 bases). From germline, CDR1 is SGHRS and CDR2 YFSETQ. There are 13 residues in the CDR3. The ends were cut back, 7 bases at V and 1 base at J, with 11 bases in the middle. In DNA form, the CDR3 reads TGCGCCAGCGGTGACAGGCCGAACACTGAAGCTTTCTTT. It is translated as CASGDRPNTEAFF.

In its sample, this clonotype was seen many times. The chain recombines TRBV10-2 with TRBJ1-1; 7 bases are shared with TRBD1. With V trimmed by 3 bases and J by 0 bases, 7 bases remained unmatched. The CDR3 runs to 16 residues. The germline CDR1 and CDR2 sequences are WSHSY and SAAADI. The CDR3 bases are TGCGCCAGCAGTGACAGGGGGAGAGGGGTGAACACTGAAGCTTTCTTT. Translating it yields CASSDRGRGVNTEAFF.

Only a few counts were recorded for this clonotype. Here the CDR3 DNA reads TGTGCCAGCAGGAAACTCAGGGCCGGGACTGACTATGGCTACACCTTC. This encodes CASRKLRAGTDYGYTF. The V gene is TRBV6-5, the J gene TRBJ1-2; D may be TRBD1 (5 bases). From germline, CDR1 is MNHEY and CDR2 SVGAGI. V was shortened by 6 bases and J by 3 bases, with 20 bases between the two germline ends. The CDR3 covers 16 residues.

Comment on this clonotype: The junction departs from the called germline gene at one end, perhaps through a read error. The chain combines TRBV7-7 with TRBJ2-1; no reliable D call. Germline CDR1 is SSHAT and CDR2 is FNYEAQ (reference sequence). This CDR3 has 13 residues. Here the CDR3 DNA reads TGTGCTAGCAGCTTAGCACAGTCCAATGAGCAGTTCTTC. This sequence encodes CASSLAQSNEQFF.

This clonotype was counted many times. A junction end diverges from the germline sequence, so it may reflect a read error. V and J are TRBV7-2 and TRBJ1-1; D unclear. In germline, CDR1 is SGHTA, CDR2 FQGNSA. The CDR3 spans 16 residues. CDR3 nucleotides: TGTGCCAGCAGTCTAAATCCCGCGACGGTGAACACTGAAGTTTTCTTT. Translation: CASSLNPATVNTEVFF.